Listed here are 22 T cell receptor beta chains from one sample, sequenced in a study of blood T cell repertoires in COVID-19 (dated by TCRdb to 2018 to 2020). Receptor amplification or capture employed the immunoSEQ multiplex PCR assay. Here the immuneACCESS table is served through TCRdb, limited to in-frame sequences with V and J called. Missing clones are a known gap in these copies; in checked studies unresolved V genes cover under half, and the rest lacks a known reason. This sample has tens of thousands of clones in its table, and around 80% of those were observed once. The ten top clones hold 15% to 20% of the sample. Sequencing was done on a sample of peripheral blood. Every receptor here comes from a human donor in a cohort sampled during active COVID-19.

The chain recombines TRBV6-5 with TRBJ2-3; weak D call: TRBD2 (5 bases). Trimming took off 7 bases at V and 2 bases at J, with 10 bases between the two ends. The CDR3 covers 13 residues. The germline V gene has CDR1 MNHEY and CDR2 SVGAGI. CDR3 amino acids: CASTGDYTDTQYF. The CDR3, as DNA: TGTGCCAGCACCGGGGATTACACAGATACGCAGTATTTT.

The chain has TRBV11-2 and TRBJ2-7; maybe TRBD1 (6 bases). The CDR3 sequence is 13 residues long. V was trimmed by 6 bases and J by 5 bases, leaving 14 bases between them. The germline CDR1 and CDR2 sequences are SGHAT and FQNNGV. CDR3 protein: CASSLTRGHEQYF. The CDR3 DNA reads TGTGCCAGCAGTTTAACCAGGGGACACGAGCAGTACTTC.

This rearrangement joins TRBV5-1 to TRBJ1-2; 8 bases match TRBD1. The CDR3 runs to 14 residues. Germline values: CDR1 SGHRS, CDR2 YFSETQ. The V segment lost 4 bases and the J segment 8 bases; nucleotides outside the gene matches: 10. The CDR3 DNA is TGCGCCAGCAGCCTGGAGGACAGGGATGGGGGCTACACCTTC. Its translation: CASSLEDRDGGYTF.

The chain carries TRBV4-2 and TRBJ2-7, with 7 nucleotides matching TRBD1. Germline V gives CDR1 LGHNA, CDR2 YNFKEQ. Unmatched junction bases numbered 10, after V lost 4 bases and J lost 4 bases. The CDR3 totals 15 residues. The CDR3 loop is CASSRERDSEYEQYF. The CDR3, as DNA: TGTGCCAGCAGCCGAGAGAGGGACAGCGAGTACGAGCAGTACTTC.

The V and J genes are TRBV11-3 and TRBJ2-5; 8 bases are shared with TRBD1. The CDR3 consists of 17 residues. V trimming: 1 base; J trimming: 5 bases; junction bases outside the gene matches: 12. The V gene's germline CDR1 is SGHNT and CDR2 YENEEA. The CDR3, as DNA: TGTGCCAGCAGCTTAGGCCCCGGACAGGGAGATAGGGAGACCCAGTACTTC. Translation: CASSLGPGQGDRETQYF. The full variable domain, with the rest looked up from reference TRBV11-3 and TRBJ2-5, is EAGVVQSPRYKIIEKKQPVAFWCNPISGHNTLYWYLQNLGQGPELLIRYENEEAVDDSQLPKDRFSAERLKGVDSTLKIQPAELGDSAVYLCASSLGPGQGDRETQYFGPGTRLLVL.

The V call is TRBV2, the J call TRBJ1-1, with 8 nucleotides matching TRBD1. Germline V CDR1 and CDR2: SNHLY, FYNNEI. The junction had 9 bases not matched to a gene; V was cut back by 8 bases and J by 4 bases. The CDR3 totals 14 residues. The CDR3 nucleotides read TGTGCCAGCTCCCGGACAGGGTACCCCACTGAAGCTTTCTTT. Encoded protein: CASSRTGYPTEAFF.

The V gene is TRBV6-2 or TRBV6-3, the J gene TRBJ2-3, with 7 bases lining up with TRBD2. The CDR3 totals 15 residues. The germline gives CDR1 MNHEY, CDR2 SVGEGT. The ends lost 4 bases at V and 1 base at J; junction bases unmatched: 5. CDR3 region: CASSWEGEGTDTQYF. Here the CDR3 DNA reads TGTGCCAGCAGTTGGGAGGGCGAGGGCACAGATACGCAGTATTTT.

This chain uses TRBV6-5 with TRBJ2-7; maybe TRBD1 (6 bases). Germline V gene data show CDR1 as MNHEY and CDR2 as SVGAGI. This CDR3 is built from 14 residues. Trimming cost V 9 bases and J 3 bases, with 18 bases left between them. The CDR3: CASSRGTTLYEQYF. Written as DNA, the CDR3 is TGTGCCAGTAGCAGGGGAACGACCCTCTACGAGCAGTACTTC.

The count of this clone is one. This sequence joins TRBV11-2 and TRBJ1-4; D perhaps matches TRBD1 (6 bases). The length of the CDR3 is 15 residues. Germline CDR1 is SGHAT and CDR2 is FQNNGV. The V end was cut by 1 base, the J end by 0 bases, with 6 bases between. The CDR3 spells CASSLGQATNEKLFF. Written as DNA, the CDR3 is TGTGCCAGCAGCTTAGGACAGGCAACTAATGAAAAACTGTTTTTT.

The chain recombines TRBV7-2 with TRBJ2-4, with D maybe TRBD1 (5 bases). V lost 4 bases to trimming and J lost 7 bases, with 17 bases between them. Germline loops: CDR1 SGHTA, CDR2 FQGNSA. The CDR3 totals 15 residues. The CDR3 here is CASSSAPGLTNIQYF. CDR3 DNA: TGTGCCAGCAGCTCAGCCCCAGGGCTCACGAACATTCAGTACTTC.

J is TRBJ2-5 and V is TRBV6-5; 7 bases agree with TRBD2. Trimming at V came to 6 bases and at J to 3 bases, leaving 4 bases not matched to a gene. The CDR3 is 13 residues long. CDR1 is MNHEY, CDR2 SVGAGI, per germline. In nucleotides, the CDR3 is TGTGCCAGCAGGCGGAGCGGGGAAGAGACCCAGTACTTC. Amino acids: CASRRSGEETQYF.

The chain uses TRBV29-1 and TRBJ1-2; 12 bases line up with TRBD1. The CDR3 consists of 13 residues. With V trimmed by 7 bases and J by 3 bases, 3 bases remained unmatched. CDR1 and CDR2 (germline): SQVTM, ANQGSEA. The CDR3 spells CSAGTGGDYGYTF. CDR3 bases: TGCAGCGCTGGGACAGGGGGCGACTATGGCTACACCTTC. The variable domain in full, completed from reference TRBV29-1 and TRBJ1-2, reads SAVISQKPSRDICQRGTSLTIQCQVDSQVTMMFWYRQQPGQSLTLIATANQGSEATYESGFVIDKFPISRPNLTFSTLTVSNMSPEDSSIYLCSAGTGGDYGYTFGSGTRLTVV.

The gene calls are TRBV6-2 or TRBV6-3 and TRBJ2-7; 7 nucleotides line up with TRBD2. Germline V gene sequence: CDR1 MNHEY, CDR2 SVGEGT. This CDR3 comprises 15 residues. Germline trimming cut 2 bases from V and 1 base from J; bases unmatched to any gene: 5. The CDR3 DNA reads TGTGCCAGCAGTTACCCCGGGGGGTTTTCCTACGAGCAGTACTTC. Its protein product is CASSYPGGFSYEQYF.

CDR3 nucleotide sequence: TGTGCCACCAGCCTTGACAGGCTGTACTACGAGCAGTACTTC. Encoded protein: CATSLDRLYYEQYF. This chain connects TRBV15 to TRBJ2-7; TRBD1 is a possible D gene (6 bases). The ends were cut back, 5 bases at V and 3 bases at J, with 14 bases in the middle. The germline V gene encodes CDR1 LNHNV and CDR2 YYDKDF (reference sequence). The CDR3 is made up of 14 amino acids.

In its sample, this clone was seen a few times. J is TRBJ2-1 and V is TRBV10-3; 10 positions agree with TRBD2. CDR1 is ENHRY, CDR2 SYGVKD, per germline. The CDR3 is made up of 15 amino acids. The V segment lost 4 bases and the J segment 5 bases; nucleotides outside the gene matches: 5. CDR3 DNA sequence: TGTGCCATCAGTGGTGGACTAGCGGAGGACAATGAGCAGTTCTTC. This codes for CAISGGLAEDNEQFF.

V and J are TRBV7-3 and TRBJ1-1; D perhaps matches TRBD1 (5 bases). Germline assignment: CDR1 SGHTA and CDR2 FQGTGA. The CDR3 has 14 amino acids. V was trimmed by 2 bases and J by 6 bases, leaving 13 bases between them. The CDR3 spells CASSLGGETAEAFF. The CDR3 bases are TGTGCCAGCAGCTTAGGGGGGGAGACCGCTGAAGCTTTCTTT.

As regards this clone: Germline is not matched at one junction end, which may reflect a read error. J is TRBJ1-1 and V is TRBV13; weak D call: TRBD1 (5 bases). The CDR3 is made up of 15 amino acids. Germline assignment: CDR1 PRHDT and CDR2 FYEKMQ (reference sequence). This chain's CDR3 is CASSFGQGLNTEAFF. In DNA form, the CDR3 reads TGTGCCAGCTCATTCGGGCAGGGATTGAATACTGAAGCTTTCTTT.

This clone showed up just once. V usage is TRBV5-4 and J usage is TRBJ1-6; 12 bases map to TRBD1. Looked up from germline, CDR1 is SGHNT and CDR2 is YYREEE (reference sequence). The trim removed 3 bases at V and 8 bases at J, leaving 3 bases unmatched. The CDR3 totals 15 residues. CDR3 protein: CASSSGQGAYSPLHF. CDR3 sequence (DNA): TGTGCCAGCAGCTCGGGACAGGGGGCCTATTCACCCCTCCACTTT.

The chain combines TRBV5-1 with TRBJ2-6; tentative D call: TRBD2 (6 bases). This CDR3 is built from 16 residues. Trimming stripped 3 bases from V and 2 bases from J, with 12 bases between. In germline, CDR1 is SGHRS, CDR2 YFSETQ. DNA for the CDR3: TGCGCCAGCAGCTCGGGGGTAGGTACTGGGGCCAACGTCCTGACTTTC. Translating it yields CASSSGVGTGANVLTF.

J is TRBJ2-7 and V is TRBV11-1, with TRBD2 matching over 10 bases. V gave up 5 bases and J gave up 12 bases; unmatched junction bases: 10. CDR1 SGHAT and CDR2 FQDESV come from the germline V gene (reference sequence). The CDR3 runs to 13 residues. CDR3 sequence: CASSPRTSGARYF. The CDR3 region has the DNA TGTGCCAGCAGCCCCCGGACTAGCGGAGCGAGGTACTTC.

The DNA of the CDR3 is TGTGCCAGCAGCCAGATGACAGTGAACACTGAAGCTTTCTTT. It yields the protein CASSQMTVNTEAFF. This chain joins TRBV2 and TRBJ1-1, with a tentative D call TRBD1 (5 bases). V lost 6 bases, J lost 0 bases, and 11 bases lay in between. CDR1 is SNHLY and CDR2 is FYNNEI in the germline V gene. CDR3 size: 14 residues. Drawing the rest from reference TRBV2 and TRBJ1-1, the complete variable domain is EPEVTQTPSHQVTQMGQEVILRCVPISNHLYFYWYRQILGQKVEFLVSFYNNEISEKSEIFDDQFSVERPDGSNFTLKIRSTKLEDSAMYFCASSQMTVNTEAFFGQGTRLTVV.

The gene calls are TRBV5-6 and TRBJ2-7; TRBD2 agrees at 10 bases. From germline, CDR1 is SGHDT and CDR2 YYEEEE. The CDR3 is 18 amino acids. The ends lost 5 bases at V and 5 bases at J; junction bases unmatched: 19. The CDR3, as DNA: TGTGCCAGCAGTCAGCTGGGAGGGATAGCGGGGGGCGGGAACGAGCAGTACTTC. It translates to CASSQLGGIAGGGNEQYF.